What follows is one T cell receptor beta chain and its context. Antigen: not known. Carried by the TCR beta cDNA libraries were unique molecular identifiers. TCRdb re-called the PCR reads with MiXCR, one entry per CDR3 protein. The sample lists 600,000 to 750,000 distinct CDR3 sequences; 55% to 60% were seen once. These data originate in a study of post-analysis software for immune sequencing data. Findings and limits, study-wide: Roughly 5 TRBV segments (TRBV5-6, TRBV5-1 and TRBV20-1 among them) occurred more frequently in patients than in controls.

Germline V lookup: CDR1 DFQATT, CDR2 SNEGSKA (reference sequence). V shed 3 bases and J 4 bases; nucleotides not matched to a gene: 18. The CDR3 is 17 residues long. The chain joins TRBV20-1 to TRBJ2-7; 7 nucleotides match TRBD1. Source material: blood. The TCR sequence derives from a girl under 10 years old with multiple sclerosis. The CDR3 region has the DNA TGCAGTGCTAGGCCCCGCAACACAGGGGAATTACCGTACGAGCAGTACTTC. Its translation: CSARPRNTGELPYEQYF.